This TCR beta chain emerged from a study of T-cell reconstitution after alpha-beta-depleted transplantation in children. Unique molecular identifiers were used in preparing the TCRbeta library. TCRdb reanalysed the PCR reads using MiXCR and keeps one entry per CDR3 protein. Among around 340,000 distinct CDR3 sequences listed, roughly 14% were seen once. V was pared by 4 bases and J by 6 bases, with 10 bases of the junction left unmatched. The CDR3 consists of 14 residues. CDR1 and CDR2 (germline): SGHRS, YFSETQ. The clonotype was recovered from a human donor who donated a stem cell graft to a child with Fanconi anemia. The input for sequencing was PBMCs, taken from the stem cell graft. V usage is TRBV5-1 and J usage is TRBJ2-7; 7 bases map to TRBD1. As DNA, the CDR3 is TGCGCCAGCAGCATTGAGGGGGCGGGTAGCGAGCAGTACTTC. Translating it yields CASSIEGAGSEQYF.